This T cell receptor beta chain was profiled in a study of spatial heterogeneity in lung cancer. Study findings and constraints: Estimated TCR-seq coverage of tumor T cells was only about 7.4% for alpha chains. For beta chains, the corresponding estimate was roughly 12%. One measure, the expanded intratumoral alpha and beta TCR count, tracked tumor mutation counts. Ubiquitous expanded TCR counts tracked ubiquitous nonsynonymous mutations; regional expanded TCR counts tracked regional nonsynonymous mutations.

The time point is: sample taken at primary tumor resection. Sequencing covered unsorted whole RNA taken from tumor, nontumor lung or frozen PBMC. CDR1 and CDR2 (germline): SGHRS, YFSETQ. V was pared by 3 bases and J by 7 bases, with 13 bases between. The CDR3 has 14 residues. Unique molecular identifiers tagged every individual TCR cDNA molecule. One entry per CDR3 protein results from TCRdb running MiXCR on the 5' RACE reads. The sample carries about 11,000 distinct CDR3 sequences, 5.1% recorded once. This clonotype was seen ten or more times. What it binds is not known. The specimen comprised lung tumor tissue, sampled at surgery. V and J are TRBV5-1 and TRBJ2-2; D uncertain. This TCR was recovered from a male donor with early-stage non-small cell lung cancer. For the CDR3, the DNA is TGCGCCAGCAGCTCCACAGACGGCCACGGGGAGCTGTTTTTT. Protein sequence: CASSSTDGHGELFF.